Below, 14 T cell receptor beta chains from the same sample are listed, as sequenced in a study of cytomegalovirus exposure and HLA in healthy donors. Primers for the PCR totalled 60 Vbeta and 13 Jbeta. Some clones are missing from TCRdb's copy, which holds only in-frame ones; the method was immunoSEQ multiplex PCR. The sample has about 150,000 clones, roughly three quarters seen once. The material sequenced was PBMCs. These receptors all come from a man aged 25 to 40 in good health and CMV-seronegative.

The J gene is TRBJ2-1, the V gene TRBV12-2; TRBD2 is the table's D call, not checked against the DNA. TRBV12-2 is a pseudogene locus. The CDR3 is 17 amino acids. CDR3 in DNA: TGTGCAAGTCGCTTAGCGCTCAGCGGGGGCTCCTACAATGAGCAGTTCTTC. Residues: CASRLALSGGSYNEQFF.

A remark on this clone: Other nucleotide sequences from this sample produce the same CDR3. The rearrangement links TRBV6-6 to TRBJ2-3, with 9 bases matching TRBD2. J was trimmed by 4 bases and V by 2 bases; bases with no gene match: 4. The CDR3 has 15 residues. The germline CDR1 and CDR2 sequences are MNHNY and SVGAGI (reference sequence). The CDR3 loop reads CASSYGGLAADTQYF. CDR3 DNA: TGTGCCAGCAGTTACGGGGGACTAGCAGCAGATACGCAGTATTTT.

This clone occurred a few times. The chain recombines TRBV6-1 with TRBJ1-3, with D unresolved. Looked up from germline, CDR1 is MNHNS and CDR2 is SASEGT. V lost 1 base to trimming and J lost 2 bases, with 9 bases between them. The CDR3 has 15 amino acids. The CDR3 bases are TGTGCCAGCAGTGAAGGACGGGGAACTGGAAACACCATATATTTT. It is translated as CASSEGRGTGNTIYF.

This rearrangement joins TRBV28 to TRBJ2-3; 14 bases fit TRBD2. The V gene end was trimmed by 5 bases and the J gene end by 6 bases; junction bases not matched to a gene: 10. From germline, CDR1 is MDHEN and CDR2 SYDVKM. The CDR3 runs to 17 residues. The DNA for the CDR3 is TGTGCCAGCAGTGACCCGGGACTAGCGGGAGATGGGGATACGCAGTATTTT. Encoded protein: CASSDPGLAGDGDTQYF. Supplemented by reference TRBV28 and TRBJ2-3, the full variable domain reads DVKVTQSSRYLVKRTGEKVFLECVQDMDHENMFWYRQDPGLGLRLIYFSYDVKMKEKGDIPEGYSVSREKKERFSLILESASTNQTSMYLCASSDPGLAGDGDTQYFGPGTRLTVL.

The J gene is TRBJ2-7, the V gene TRBV2; a weak D match, TRBD1 (6 bases). The CDR3 loop spans 15 amino acids. Trimming stripped 3 bases from V and 2 bases from J, with 14 bases between. Germline V gene data show CDR1 as SNHLY and CDR2 as FYNNEI. The CDR3 DNA reads as TGTGCCAGCAGTGATTTTGGGGACAACACCTACGAGCAGTACTTC. Translation gives CASSDFGDNTYEQYF.

This rearrangement joins TRBV12-5 to TRBJ1-5, with D tentatively TRBD1 (6 bases). Germline V gene data show CDR1 as LGHNT and CDR2 as FRNRAP. V dropped 0 bases and J dropped 2 bases, with 11 bases sitting between them. The CDR3 totals 16 residues. CDR3 nucleotides: TGTGCTAGTGGTTTGGTACTTTCAGGGGGCAATCAGCCCCAGCATTTT. As protein: CASGLVLSGGNQPQHF.

This sequence joins TRBV11-1 and TRBJ2-7, with D perhaps matching TRBD1 (5 bases). Looked up from germline, CDR1 is SGHAT and CDR2 is FQDESV (reference sequence). V was clipped by 2 bases and J by 2 bases, with 13 bases between them. The CDR3 extends over 15 amino acids. In DNA, the CDR3 is TGTGCCAGCAGCTTATGGGGCCGTATCACCTACGAGCAGTACTTC. As protein: CASSLWGRITYEQYF.

V is TRBV28 and J is TRBJ1-2; D gene unclear. This CDR3 comprises 11 residues. Germline V lookup: CDR1 MDHEN, CDR2 SYDVKM. The V end lost 10 bases, the J end lost 8 bases, and 14 bases lay between the germline ends. CDR3: CAISRGLGYTF. In nucleotides, the CDR3 is TGTGCCATATCACGCGGGTTAGGCTACACCTTC.

CDR3: CASSTSLAEPLYNEQFF. CDR3 sequence (DNA): TGTGCCAGCAGTACCTCGCTAGCGGAGCCGCTCTACAATGAGCAGTTCTTC. J is TRBJ2-1 and V is TRBV27; 7 bases match TRBD2. Germline-derived CDR1 and CDR2 are MNHEY and SMNVEV (reference sequence). This CDR3 contains 17 residues. Unmatched junction bases numbered 13, after V lost 5 bases and J lost 3 bases.

The genes are TRBV28 and TRBJ1-5; no definite D call. Germline lookup yields CDR1 MDHEN and CDR2 SYDVKM. The V gene lost 3 bases and the J gene lost 7 bases, with 7 bases spanning the gap. The CDR3 is made up of 12 amino acids. This CDR3 reads CASSFGRQPQHF. In DNA form, the CDR3 reads TGTGCCAGCAGTTTCGGGAGACAGCCCCAGCATTTT.

This clone was found once. The chain is built from TRBV6-5 and TRBJ2-1; weak D call: TRBD1 (6 bases). The V gene's germline CDR1 is MNHEY and CDR2 SVGAGI. The CDR3 has 15 amino acids. V was pared by 5 bases and J by 6 bases, with 17 bases between. As DNA, the CDR3 is TGTGCCAGCAGTCCCAGGGCCCTACAGGGCAATGAGCAGTTCTTC. Translated: CASSPRALQGNEQFF.

The count of this clone is one. The J gene is TRBJ1-2, the V gene TRBV2; 9 bases map to TRBD1. The V segment lost 6 bases and the J segment 7 bases; nucleotides outside the gene matches: 15. The CDR3 is 16 amino acids. The germline V gene has CDR1 SNHLY and CDR2 FYNNEI. The CDR3 DNA is TGTGCCAGCAGCAATATACCTGCGGGACAGGGTGGTGGCTACACCTTC. It codes for CASSNIPAGQGGGYTF.

The chain joins TRBV5-1 to TRBJ2-3, with D maybe TRBD1 (6 bases). V was pared by 0 bases and J by 3 bases, with 11 bases between. The CDR3 runs 15 residues. The V gene's germline CDR1 is SGHRS and CDR2 YFSETQ. CDR3 nucleotides: TGCGCCAGCAGCTTGGCGCAGGGGCTGACAGATACGCAGTATTTT. Its protein is CASSLAQGLTDTQYF.

The rearrangement uses TRBV5-1 and TRBJ2-1, with D possibly being TRBD2 (6 bases). The CDR3 has 17 amino acids. Germline CDR1 SGHRS, CDR2 YFSETQ. Trimming left V 5 bases short and J 5 bases short, with 23 bases between. CDR3: CASRPGPVAEYNNEQFF. In DNA form, the CDR3 reads TGCGCCAGCAGACCCGGGCCGGTAGCGGAATACAACAATGAGCAGTTCTTC.